This entry lists 19 T cell receptor beta chains sequenced from one sample in a study of regulatory T cells in long-lasting Graves disease. HTBI primers from iRepertoire and Arm-PCR of CDR3 regions yielded the TCR beta libraries. From the multiplex PCR reads, TCRdb called clonotypes with MiXCR, one entry per CDR3 protein. The sample has 550,000 to 650,000 distinct CDR3 sequences; around 15% are singletons. The time point denotes: newly diagnosed GD, antithyroid drugs for less than 3 months. RNA isolated from PBMCs was used to make the TCR library. These data were also filed under a second study, of T cells in Graves' hyperthyroidism and ophthalmopathy.

The sample consisted of peripheral blood mononuclear cells (PBMCs), taken at new diagnosis, from a patient treated with antithyroid drugs. The receptors derive from a man between 18 and 29 years old with Graves disease.

This clonotype was seen more than once but under ten times. The CDR3 DNA is TGTGCCAGCAGTTTTCTTAGCGGGAGGGCCGGGCATGAGCAGTTCTTC. It yields the protein CASSFLSGRAGHEQFF. The gene calls are TRBV27 and TRBJ2-1; 11 nucleotides line up with TRBD2. J gave up 8 bases and V 3 bases, and 9 bases lay outside the gene matches. Germline CDR1 and CDR2: MNHEY and SMNVEV (reference sequence). This CDR3 is 16 amino acids long.

This clonotype was seen repeatedly, ten times or more. The V gene is TRBV6-2 or TRBV6-3, the J gene TRBJ2-3, with a weak D call TRBD1 (6 bases). The CDR3 extends over 16 amino acids. Germline CDR1 and CDR2: MNHEY and SVGEGT. Trimming cost V 6 bases and J 4 bases, with 20 bases left between them. The CDR3 loop is CASSRTRQGSPDTQYF. DNA for the CDR3: TGTGCCAGCAGCCGCACCCGCCAGGGGAGCCCAGATACGCAGTATTTT.

This clonotype was counted at least ten times. This rearrangement joins TRBV27 to TRBJ2-3, with 9 bases aligning to TRBD2. The trim removed 4 bases at V and 1 base at J, leaving 9 bases unmatched. The CDR3 consists of 17 residues. CDR1 is MNHEY and CDR2 is SMNVEV in the germline V gene (reference sequence). CDR3 in amino acids: CASSSPLAGWGTDTQYF. DNA for the CDR3: TGTGCCAGCAGTTCCCCTCTAGCGGGGTGGGGCACAGATACGCAGTATTTT.

This clonotype was counted at least ten times. The chain uses TRBV20-1 and TRBJ2-1; 12 bases agree with TRBD2. The junction had 5 bases not matched to a gene; V was cut back by 4 bases and J by 4 bases. The CDR3 is made up of 15 amino acids. Per germline, CDR1 DFQATT and CDR2 SNEGSKA (reference sequence). The CDR3 loop is CSANRLAGVYNEQFF. Here the CDR3 DNA reads TGCAGTGCTAATCGACTAGCGGGGGTGTACAATGAGCAGTTCTTC.

This clonotype has a count of ten or more. The chain employs TRBV7-8 and TRBJ2-7; 7 bases fit TRBD2. This CDR3 comprises 14 residues. The J segment lost 2 bases and the V segment lost 3 bases, leaving 4 bases of the junction unmatched. Per germline, CDR1 SGHVS and CDR2 FQNEAQ. This CDR3 is CASSLGREPYEQYF. DNA for the CDR3: TGTGCCAGCAGCTTGGGGCGGGAGCCCTACGAGCAGTACTTC.

Ten or more counts support this clonotype. The genes are TRBV10-3 and TRBJ2-1; TRBD2 agrees at 13 bases. J gave up 7 bases and V 0 bases, and 3 bases lay outside the gene matches. Germline CDR1 ENHRY, CDR2 SYGVKD. This CDR3 spans 16 amino acids. The CDR3 DNA is TGTGCCATCAGTGAGTCGGGACTAGCGGGAAGGAATGAGCAGTTCTTC. Its translation: CAISESGLAGRNEQFF.

At least ten counts were recorded for this clonotype. The chain couples TRBV7-9 to TRBJ2-7, with 8 bases aligning to TRBD1. The CDR3 is made up of 17 amino acids. V was pared by 4 bases and J by 1 base, with 12 bases of the junction left unmatched. Germline V lookup: CDR1 SEHNR, CDR2 FQNEAQ (reference sequence). The CDR3 spells CASSSGQVARGSYEQYF. The CDR3 DNA is TGTGCCAGCAGCTCGGGACAGGTGGCGCGAGGGTCCTACGAGCAGTACTTC.

Many counts were recorded for this clonotype. For the CDR3, the DNA is TGTGCCAGCAGTTCCTACAGGGGCCTTTCCTACAATGAGCAGTTCTTC. Translated: CASSSYRGLSYNEQFF. V and J are TRBV27 and TRBJ2-1; 7 bases are a match to TRBD1. Germline V gene lookup returns CDR1 MNHEY and CDR2 SMNVEV (reference sequence). V gave up 4 bases and J gave up 1 base; unmatched junction bases: 7. This CDR3 is built from 16 residues.

This clonotype occurred a few times. The chain carries TRBV20-1 and TRBJ2-3; the D gene is possibly TRBD2 (7 bases). Deletions cut 1 base from V and 8 bases from J, with 16 bases between. CDR1 DFQATT and CDR2 SNEGSKA come from the germline V gene (reference sequence). CDR3 size: 14 residues. CDR3 residues: CSARGPGGGGTQYF. For the CDR3, the DNA is TGCAGTGCTAGAGGCCCGGGGGGCGGAGGTACGCAGTATTTT.

The chain uses TRBV11-2 and TRBJ1-5; D may be TRBD1 (6 bases). The V and J ends lost 5 bases and 7 bases respectively, with 18 bases between them. This CDR3 is built from 15 residues. CDR1 SGHAT and CDR2 FQNNGV come from the germline V gene. CDR3 protein: CASSQADRRGQPQHF. The CDR3 nucleotides read TGTGCCAGCAGCCAAGCTGACAGGCGGGGGCAGCCCCAGCATTTT.

In the case of this clonotype: This may come from a read error, since a much larger clone is one base off. The chain carries TRBV6-1 and TRBJ2-1, with D tentatively TRBD2 (5 bases). V was pared by 7 bases and J by 4 bases, with 17 bases between. The CDR3 runs 15 residues. CDR1 and CDR2 from the germline V gene are MNHNS and SASEGT. The CDR3 reads CASTESSLAYNEQFF. CDR3 DNA sequence: TGTGCCAGCACCGAATCGAGCCTAGCTTACAATGAGCAGTTCTTC.

This clonotype was observed a few times. The chain uses TRBV14 and TRBJ2-6; D is tentatively TRBD1 or TRBD2 (5 bases each). V dropped 2 bases and J dropped 2 bases, with 13 bases sitting between them. The CDR3 is 17 amino acids. Germline loops: CDR1 SGHDN, CDR2 FVKESK. DNA of the CDR3: TGTGCCAGCAGCCAATACTCGGGGCACCCTGGGGCCAACGTCCTGACTTTC. It translates to CASSQYSGHPGANVLTF.

This chain joins TRBV7-3 and TRBJ2-5; 7 bases match TRBD2. The CDR3 consists of 17 residues. V lost 2 bases, J lost 5 bases, and 14 bases stayed unmatched. Germline V lookup: CDR1 SGHTA, CDR2 FQGTGA. CDR3: CASSLFGRARSKETQYF. The CDR3 nucleotides read TGTGCCAGCAGCTTATTTGGGAGGGCCAGAAGTAAGGAGACCCAGTACTTC.

This clonotype turned up a few times. Since a far larger clone is one base different, this is likely a read error. The V call is TRBV20-1, the J call TRBJ2-1, with 14 bases that match TRBD2. Losses at the gene ends were 3 bases for V and 10 bases for J; bases not matched to a gene: 2. In germline, CDR1 is DFQATT, CDR2 SNEGSKA (reference sequence). This CDR3 has 13 residues. Here the CDR3 reads CSARGTSGSEQFF. The CDR3 DNA reads as TGCAGTGCTAGGGGGACTAGCGGGAGCGAGCAGTTCTTC.

The chain has TRBV6-4 and TRBJ2-3; TRBD2 matches 8 bases. This CDR3 comprises 14 residues. Unmatched junction bases numbered 4, after V lost 6 bases and J lost 2 bases. Germline V lookup: CDR1 MRHNA, CDR2 SNTAGT. CDR3 DNA sequence: TGTGCCAGCAGGGCGACTAGCGACACAGATACGCAGTATTTT. This codes for CASRATSDTDTQYF.

In its sample, this clonotype was seen many times. The rearrangement uses TRBV15 and TRBJ1-1; TRBD1 is a possible D gene (6 bases). Per germline, CDR1 LNHNV and CDR2 YYDKDF (reference sequence). This CDR3 is 16 amino acids long. Trimming pared 3 bases from V and 4 bases from J, leaving 18 bases between. The CDR3 region is CATSRPGGQGITEAFF. The CDR3 coding sequence is TGTGCCACCAGCAGGCCGGGGGGGCAGGGTATCACTGAAGCTTTCTTT.

The sample holds a few counts of this clonotype. V gene TRBV10-3 combines with J gene TRBJ1-5; D is perhaps TRBD1 (6 bases). The germline gives CDR1 ENHRY, CDR2 SYGVKD. There are 13 residues in the CDR3. Deletions cut 5 bases from V and 5 bases from J, with 10 bases between. As DNA, the CDR3 is TGTGCCATCAGTCCAGGGGTAGATCAGCCCCAGCATTTT. Its translation is CAISPGVDQPQHF.

This clonotype was seen a handful of times. A much larger clone differs from this one at a single base, so this may be a read error. The rearrangement uses TRBV2 and TRBJ2-7; D possibly corresponds to TRBD2 (5 bases). In germline, CDR1 is SNHLY, CDR2 FYNNEI. This CDR3 has 15 residues. Trimming removed 5 bases at V and 0 bases at J, with 14 bases between. CDR3 coding DNA: TGTGCCAGCAGTCCTCCACTAGTAACCTCCTACGAGCAGTACTTC. Amino acid sequence: CASSPPLVTSYEQYF.

The J gene is TRBJ2-6, the V gene TRBV6-1; 8 bases are a match to TRBD1. Germline loops: CDR1 MNHNS, CDR2 SASEGT. The J segment lost 2 bases and the V segment lost 1 base, leaving 4 bases of the junction unmatched. The CDR3 has 17 residues. The chain's CDR3 is CASSEGTGWPGANVLTF. The CDR3, as DNA: TGTGCCAGCAGTGAAGGGACAGGGTGGCCTGGGGCCAACGTCCTGACTTTC.